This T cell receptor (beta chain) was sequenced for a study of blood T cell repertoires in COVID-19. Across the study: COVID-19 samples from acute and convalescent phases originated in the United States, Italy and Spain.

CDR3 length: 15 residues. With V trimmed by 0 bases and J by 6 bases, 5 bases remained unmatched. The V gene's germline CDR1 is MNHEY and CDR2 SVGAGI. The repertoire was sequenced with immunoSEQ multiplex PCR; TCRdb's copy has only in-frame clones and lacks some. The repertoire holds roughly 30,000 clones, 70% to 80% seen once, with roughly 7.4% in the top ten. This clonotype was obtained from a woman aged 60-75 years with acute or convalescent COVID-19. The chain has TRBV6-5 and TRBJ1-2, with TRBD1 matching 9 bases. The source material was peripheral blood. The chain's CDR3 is CASSYSGQGADGYTF. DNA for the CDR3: TGTGCCAGCAGTTACTCGGGACAGGGCGCCGATGGCTACACCTTC.